These T cell receptor beta chains were read from a single sample in a study of shared T cell receptors in the human thymus. Assay used: immunoSEQ multiplex PCR; TCRdb lists only in-frame clones, some missing. The sample carries some 720,000 clones, roughly 90% recorded once. These data were also filed under a second study, of human thymus T cells.

Input material: thymocytes. These receptors were collected from a boy younger than two with a congenital heart defect. Each CDR3 is given with its conserved first and last residue. Fields, in order: clone size, J gene, V gene, D gene, CDR3 DNA, CDR3 protein. D genes are given only for firm matches. Part of the rows lack a size; the others show once, few, many or a class for expanded clones.

clone_size: NA; j_call: TRBJ2-4; v_call: TRBV4-3; d_call: NA; cdr3_nt: TGCGCCAGCAGTAATTTAGAGGCCAAAAACATTCAGTACTTC; cdr3_aa: CASSNLEAKNIQYF
clone_size: NA; j_call: TRBJ2-7; v_call: TRBV10-1; d_call: NA; cdr3_nt: TGCGCCAGGGGTGGAGGGGACGAGCAGTACTTC; cdr3_aa: CARGGGDEQYF
clone_size: NA; j_call: TRBJ1-2; v_call: TRBV11-2; d_call: TRBD1; cdr3_nt: TGTGCCAGCAGCTTAGATCGAGGGGGCGGCAGCTATGGCTACACCTTC; cdr3_aa: CASSLDRGGGSYGYTF
clone_size: NA; j_call: TRBJ2-7; v_call: TRBV25-1; d_call: TRBD2; cdr3_nt: TGTGCCAGCAGTGGAACTAGCGGGAGGGCCCGCGAGCAGTACTTC; cdr3_aa: CASSGTSGRAREQYF
clone_size: once; j_call: TRBJ2-4; v_call: TRBV6-5; d_call: NA; cdr3_nt: TGTGCCAGCACGGTGGAGCTAGCCAAAAACATTCAGTACTTC; cdr3_aa: CASTVELAKNIQYF
clone_size: NA; j_call: TRBJ2-5; v_call: TRBV12-2; d_call: NA; cdr3_nt: TGTGCAAGTCGCTTAGCGGCCCAAGAGACCCAGTACTTC; cdr3_aa: CASRLAAQETQYF
clone_size: NA; j_call: TRBJ1-1; v_call: TRBV6-1; d_call: TRBD1; cdr3_nt: TGTGCCATCGGACAGGGAGAGAACACTGAAGCTTTCTTT; cdr3_aa: CAIGQGENTEAFF
clone_size: NA; j_call: TRBJ2-7; v_call: TRBV2; d_call: NA; cdr3_nt: TGTGCCAGCAGTTACAGGGGGGAGGGGTCCGCCGGGGAGCAGTACTTC; cdr3_aa: CASSYRGEGSAGEQYF
clone_size: NA; j_call: TRBJ2-2; v_call: TRBV18; d_call: NA; cdr3_nt: TGTGCCAGCTCACTATCCACCGGGGAGCTGTTTTTT; cdr3_aa: CASSLSTGELFF
clone_size: NA; j_call: TRBJ2-7; v_call: TRBV7-9; d_call: TRBD1; cdr3_nt: TGTGCCAGCAGCTTACCGGGACAGCCCACCTACGAGCAGTACTTC; cdr3_aa: CASSLPGQPTYEQYF
clone_size: NA; j_call: TRBJ1-1; v_call: TRBV4-3; d_call: NA; cdr3_nt: TGCGCCAGCAGAATATCGACCGAGGATGGCACTGAAGCTTTCTTT; cdr3_aa: CASRISTEDGTEAFF
clone_size: NA; j_call: TRBJ2-7; v_call: TRBV5-6; d_call: TRBD2; cdr3_nt: TGTGCCAGCAGCTTGGGCTATGAGCGGGAGAGCTACGAGCAGTACTTC; cdr3_aa: CASSLGYERESYEQYF
clone_size: NA; j_call: TRBJ2-1; v_call: TRBV9; d_call: TRBD2; cdr3_nt: TGTGCCAGCAGCGTAGTACGTCAAGCGGGAGTAGATGAGCAGTTCTTC; cdr3_aa: CASSVVRQAGVDEQFF
clone_size: NA; j_call: TRBJ2-1; v_call: TRBV6-5; d_call: NA; cdr3_nt: TGTGCCAGCACTTACGGCCCTAGCGTTGAGCAGTTCTTC; cdr3_aa: CASTYGPSVEQFF
clone_size: NA; j_call: TRBJ2-1; v_call: TRBV10-3; d_call: NA; cdr3_nt: TGTGCCATCAGGCCCAGGAATAAGGCCTACAATGAGCAGTTCTTC; cdr3_aa: CAIRPRNKAYNEQFF
clone_size: NA; j_call: TRBJ2-1; v_call: TRBV5-1; d_call: NA; cdr3_nt: TGCGCCAGCAGCTTGGGCGGGAAGACCCTCCTCTACAATGAGCAGTTCTTC; cdr3_aa: CASSLGGKTLLYNEQFF
clone_size: NA; j_call: TRBJ2-3; v_call: TRBV6-4; d_call: NA; cdr3_nt: TGTGCCAGCAGCTGGGACTGGGGAGATACGCAGTATTTT; cdr3_aa: CASSWDWGDTQYF
clone_size: NA; j_call: TRBJ1-1; v_call: TRBV27; d_call: NA; cdr3_nt: TGTGCCAGCAGTTTATCTCTGGGGAGAGACACTGAAGCTTTCTTT; cdr3_aa: CASSLSLGRDTEAFF
clone_size: NA; j_call: TRBJ2-1; v_call: TRBV20-1; d_call: TRBD2; cdr3_nt: TGCAGTGCCCTACTAGCGCACGAGCAGTTCTTC; cdr3_aa: CSALLAHEQFF
clone_size: NA; j_call: TRBJ2-7; v_call: TRBV5-1; d_call: TRBD2; cdr3_nt: TGCGCCAGCAGCGCGGAGCCTAGGCGGGGGGCTAGCGGGAGGGCCATTTCATACCCCTACGAGCAGTACTTC; cdr3_aa: CASSAEPRRGASGRAISYPYEQYF
clone_size: NA; j_call: TRBJ2-3; v_call: TRBV19; d_call: TRBD1; cdr3_nt: TGTGCCAGTAGTATGCAGGGGGCAAGCACAGATACGCAGTATTTT; cdr3_aa: CASSMQGASTDTQYF
clone_size: NA; j_call: TRBJ2-1; v_call: TRBV18; d_call: TRBD2; cdr3_nt: TGTGCCAGCTCACCGGGACTTAGCGGGAGTTCATCCTACAATGAGCAGTTCTTC; cdr3_aa: CASSPGLSGSSSYNEQFF
clone_size: NA; j_call: TRBJ1-2; v_call: TRBV14; d_call: NA; cdr3_nt: TGTGCCAGCAGCCAAGAAGTAGGCGCGGGGCCTCGATATGGCTACACCTTC; cdr3_aa: CASSQEVGAGPRYGYTF
clone_size: NA; j_call: TRBJ2-7; v_call: TRBV5-1; d_call: NA; cdr3_nt: TGCGCCAGCAGCCGAGAGCGGTTCGGCTCCTACGAGCAGTACTTC; cdr3_aa: CASSRERFGSYEQYF